This TCR beta chain was documented in a study of regulatory T cells in long-lasting Graves disease. The time point was: newly diagnosed GD, antithyroid drugs for less than 3 months. Generation of the TCR library employed RNA extracted from PBMCs. EDTA tubes held 9 to 10 milliliters of peripheral blood from each patient. This CDR3 spans 23 amino acids. J was trimmed by 1 base and V by 0 bases; bases with no gene match: 21. Looked up from germline, CDR1 is MNHNY and CDR2 is SVGAGI (reference sequence). CDR3 regions were amplified by Arm-PCR using iRepertoire HTBI primers to build TCR beta libraries. TCRdb independently ran MiXCR on the multiplex PCR reads; one entry per CDR3 protein. This sample carries approximately 540,000 distinct CDR3 sequences, more than 10% of them seen once, and the ten largest clones take about 8.3%. Findings and caveats of the study: Exclusively peripheral blood, rather than thyroid tissue, was studied.

This clonotype came up many times. What it binds is not known. The sample also formed part of further work on T cells in Graves' hyperthyroidism and ophthalmopathy. Per that study: Most thyroid clonotypes expanded above 0.001 were also detected in blood.

V is TRBV6-6 and J is TRBJ2-2; 9 bases agree with TRBD1. This specimen was peripheral blood mononuclear cells (PBMCs), taken at new diagnosis, from a patient treated with antithyroid drugs. This clonotype originated in a woman younger than 45 with Graves disease. The CDR3 reads CASSYSRTWGQDGDRVNTGELFF. The CDR3 coding sequence is TGTGCCAGCAGTTACTCGAGGACATGGGGACAGGATGGGGACAGGGTGAACACCGGGGAGCTGTTTTTT.